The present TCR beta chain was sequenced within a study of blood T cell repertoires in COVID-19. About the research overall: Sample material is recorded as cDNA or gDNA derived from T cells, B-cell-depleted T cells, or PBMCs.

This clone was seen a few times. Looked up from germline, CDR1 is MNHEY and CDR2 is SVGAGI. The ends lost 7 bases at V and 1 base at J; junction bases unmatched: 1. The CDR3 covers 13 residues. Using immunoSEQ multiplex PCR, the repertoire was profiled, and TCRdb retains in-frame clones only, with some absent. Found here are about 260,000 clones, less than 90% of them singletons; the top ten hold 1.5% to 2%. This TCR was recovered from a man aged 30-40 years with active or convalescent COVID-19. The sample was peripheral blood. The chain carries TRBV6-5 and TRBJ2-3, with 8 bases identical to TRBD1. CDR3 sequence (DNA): TGTGCCAGCACCAGGGGGCGCACAGATACGCAGTATTTT. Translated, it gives CASTRGRTDTQYF.